Below are 3 T cell receptor beta chains sequenced from a single sample in a study of T cell repertoires in cytomegalovirus infection. TCRdb re-analysed the reads in MiXCR, keeping a single row per CDR3 protein. The table records approximately 500,000 distinct CDR3 sequences, 30% to 35% of them present only once. Antigens of these TCRs are unknown. Here the sequenced sample was cultured PBMCs, taken from culture after CMV antigen stimulation. The receptors shown here come from a human donor in good health (CMV status not recorded). Some clones in this sample may be carry-over from other donors' samples.

This clonotype is a singleton in its sample. J is TRBJ2-2 and V is TRBV6-1, with 13 positions matching TRBD2. After removal of 7 bases from V and 2 bases from J, the junction contained 7 bases not matched to a gene. This CDR3 has 17 amino acids. CDR1 MNHNS and CDR2 SASEGT come from the germline V gene. In DNA form, the CDR3 reads TGTGCCAGCACTATCCCGGGACTAGCGGGAAACACCGGGGAGCTGTTTTTT. Protein: CASTIPGLAGNTGELFF.

The table lists this clonotype with a count of one. The gene calls are TRBV5-1 and TRBJ2-7, with D possibly TRBD2 on 6 matching bases. V was shortened by 0 bases and J by 4 bases, with 14 bases between the two germline ends. Germline CDR1 reads SGHRS; CDR2 reads YFSETQ. The CDR3 totals 15 residues. This CDR3 reads CASSLGGDGAYEQYF. In DNA form, the CDR3 reads TGCGCCAGCAGCTTGGGGGGGGACGGAGCTTACGAGCAGTACTTC.

The chain has TRBV5-1 and TRBJ2-3; 7 nucleotides line up with TRBD1. The CDR3 spans 15 residues. With 0 bases clipped from V and 4 bases from J, the junction kept 5 bases outside the gene matches. CDR1 is SGHRS and CDR2 is YFSETQ in the germline V gene. The CDR3 bases are TGCGCCAGCAGCTTGGCCGACAGGGTAGCAGATACGCAGTATTTT. Translated: CASSLADRVADTQYF. Based on the CDR3 plus reference TRBV5-1 and TRBJ2-3, the full variable domain is KAGVTQTPRYLIKTRGQQVTLSCSPISGHRSVSWYQQTPGQGLQFLFEYFSETQRNKGNFPGRFSGRQFSNSRSEMNVSTLELGDSALYLCASSLADRVADTQYFGPGTRLTVL.